The 15 T cell receptor beta chains presented below share a single source sample, sequenced in a study of cytomegalovirus exposure and HLA in healthy donors. Method: immunoSEQ multiplex PCR; TCRdb's copy keeps in-frame clones and lacks some. Among over 110,000 clones listed, around 90% were seen once. Sequencing was carried out using PBMCs. The receptors stem from a man younger than 35 in good health and CMV-seropositive.

The chain uses TRBV18 and TRBJ2-7; 8 positions match TRBD2. Germline CDR1 is KGHSH and CDR2 is LQKENI. After removal of 6 bases from V and 4 bases from J, the junction contained 8 bases not matched to a gene. The CDR3 extends over 14 amino acids. The chain's CDR3 is CASSSGGVEYEQYF. CDR3 nucleotide sequence: TGTGCCAGCTCCTCGGGGGGGGTTGAGTACGAGCAGTACTTC.

The chain employs TRBV5-1 and TRBJ1-2; 7 bases match TRBD1. In germline, CDR1 is SGHRS, CDR2 YFSETQ. This CDR3 is 15 amino acids long. Unmatched junction bases numbered 6, after V lost 0 bases and J lost 4 bases. The CDR3 sequence: CASSLAGQALYGYTF. For the CDR3, the DNA is TGCGCCAGCAGCTTGGCCGGACAGGCCCTCTATGGCTACACCTTC.

The chain links TRBV5-1 to TRBJ1-1; D not certain. The V gene lost 2 bases and the J gene lost 1 base, with 9 bases spanning the gap. This CDR3 is built from 14 residues. In germline, CDR1 is SGHRS, CDR2 YFSETQ. This CDR3 is CASSLTQTNTEAFF. The DNA of the CDR3 is TGCGCCAGCAGCTTAACACAGACGAACACTGAAGCTTTCTTT.

In its sample, this clone was seen once. CDR3 sequence (DNA): TGTGCCAGCAGTTCGACTAGCGGGGGGGCGGGAGATACGCAGTATTTT. Translated, it gives CASSSTSGGAGDTQYF. This sequence joins TRBV6-6 and TRBJ2-3, with 14 bases matching TRBD2. This CDR3 region has 16 residues. The V segment lost 4 bases and the J segment 5 bases; nucleotides outside the gene matches: 5. CDR1 is MNHNY and CDR2 is SVGAGI in the germline V gene (reference sequence).

The chain links TRBV27 to TRBJ1-5, with unresolved D. The CDR3 is 15 amino acids. Germline CDR1 reads MNHEY; CDR2 reads SMNVEV (reference sequence). The ends were cut back, 7 bases at V and 2 bases at J, with 15 bases in the middle. CDR3 nucleotide sequence: TGTGCCAGCAAGCAGGATTGGTCTGGCAATCAGCCCCAGCATTTT. As protein: CASKQDWSGNQPQHF.

The chain links TRBV4-1 to TRBJ2-7; D is unclear. In germline, CDR1 is MGHRA, CDR2 YSYEKL. CDR3 length: 15 residues. Trimming left V 1 base short and J 0 bases short, with 10 bases between. The CDR3 loop reads CASSQVYENSYEQYF. The CDR3 nucleotides are TGCGCCAGCAGCCAAGTTTACGAGAACTCCTACGAGCAGTACTTC.

This clone was seen a few times. The V call is TRBV2, the J call TRBJ2-7; TRBD2 might be the D (6 bases). The V and J ends lost 2 bases and 6 bases respectively, with 14 bases between them. CDR3 length equals 14 residues. Germline-derived CDR1 and CDR2 are SNHLY and FYNNEI. The CDR3 nucleotides read TGTGCCAGCAGTGAACAAGCGGAGGGGAGCGAGCAGTACTTC. Protein product: CASSEQAEGSEQYF. The full variable domain, with the rest looked up from reference TRBV2 and TRBJ2-7, is EPEVTQTPSHQVTQMGQEVILRCVPISNHLYFYWYRQILGQKVEFLVSFYNNEISEKSEIFDDQFSVERPDGSNFTLKIRSTKLEDSAMYFCASSEQAEGSEQYFGPGTRLTVT.

The genes are TRBV2 and TRBJ2-2; TRBD2 aligns across 14 bases. CDR3 length: 18 residues. Germline-derived CDR1 and CDR2 are SNHLY and FYNNEI. Losses at the gene ends were 6 bases for V and 1 base for J; bases not matched to a gene: 7. For the CDR3, the DNA is TGTGCCAGCAGGACCGGGACTAGCGGGGGCCTGAACACCGGGGAGCTGTTTTTT. Amino acid sequence: CASRTGTSGGLNTGELFF.

The CDR3 DNA sequence: TGTGCCAGCAGTCCCGGGACAGCCAACACTGAAGCTTTCTTT. It is translated as CASSPGTANTEAFF. The chain uses TRBV27 and TRBJ1-1; TRBD1 matches 7 bases. Germline-derived CDR1 and CDR2 are MNHEY and SMNVEV (reference sequence). V dropped 5 bases and J dropped 2; count of bases not matched to a gene: 5. The length of the CDR3 is 14 residues.

The chain has TRBV5-1 and TRBJ2-1, with D tentatively TRBD1 (5 bases). Germline V gives CDR1 SGHRS, CDR2 YFSETQ. This CDR3 is built from 14 residues. The V gene lost 0 bases and the J gene lost 5 bases, with 9 bases spanning the gap. The CDR3 spells CASSLVGANNEQFF. The CDR3 nucleotides are TGCGCCAGCAGCTTGGTTGGGGCAAACAATGAGCAGTTCTTC.

The chain has TRBV7-6 and TRBJ1-1; 7 bases match TRBD1. The CDR3 totals 18 residues. CDR1 is SGHVS, CDR2 FNYEAQ, per germline. The ends lost 1 base at V and 1 base at J; junction bases unmatched: 12. The DNA for the CDR3 is TGTGCCAGCAGCTTAGTTGCCGCGGCAGGGGGAAAGAACACTGAAGCTTTCTTT. It specifies CASSLVAAAGGKNTEAFF.

The rearrangement joins TRBV21-1 to TRBJ2-7; the table's D call of TRBD2 was not tested on the DNA. TRBV21-1 is given as a pseudogene. The CDR3 has 12 amino acids. CDR3 DNA sequence: TGTGCCAGCAGCTCTAGCGTCCCCGAGCAGTACTTC. Its protein product is CASSSSVPEQYF.

DNA for the CDR3: TGTGCCAGCAGCGAGGGACAGAACACCGGGGAGCTGTTTTTT. Encoded protein: CASSEGQNTGELFF. V is TRBV6-4 and J is TRBJ2-2, with D maybe TRBD1 (6 bases). The CDR3 has 14 amino acids. The germline V and J ends were trimmed by 6 bases and 1 base, with 9 bases remaining between them. The V gene's germline CDR1 is MRHNA and CDR2 SNTAGT.

The chain links TRBV2 to TRBJ1-2; D unclear. The CDR3 extends over 16 amino acids. V lost 6 bases to trimming and J lost 5 bases, with 22 bases between them. Germline V CDR1 and CDR2: SNHLY, FYNNEI. CDR3 nucleotide sequence: TGTGCCAGCAGGTGGTCCGGAGGGCTGGGAGTTTATGGCTACACCTTC. Translating it yields CASRWSGGLGVYGYTF. Using reference TRBV2 and TRBJ1-2 for the parts outside the CDR3, the full variable domain is EPEVTQTPSHQVTQMGQEVILRCVPISNHLYFYWYRQILGQKVEFLVSFYNNEISEKSEIFDDQFSVERPDGSNFTLKIRSTKLEDSAMYFCASRWSGGLGVYGYTFGSGTRLTVV.

The chain carries TRBV30 and TRBJ1-1; no clear D. CDR1 and CDR2 (germline): GTSNPN, SVGIG (reference sequence). The ends were cut back, 2 bases at V and 0 bases at J, with 10 bases in the middle. The CDR3 is made up of 14 amino acids. The CDR3 protein is CAWSSGIMNTEAFF. DNA for the CDR3: TGTGCCTGGAGTTCCGGGATAATGAACACTGAAGCTTTCTTT.